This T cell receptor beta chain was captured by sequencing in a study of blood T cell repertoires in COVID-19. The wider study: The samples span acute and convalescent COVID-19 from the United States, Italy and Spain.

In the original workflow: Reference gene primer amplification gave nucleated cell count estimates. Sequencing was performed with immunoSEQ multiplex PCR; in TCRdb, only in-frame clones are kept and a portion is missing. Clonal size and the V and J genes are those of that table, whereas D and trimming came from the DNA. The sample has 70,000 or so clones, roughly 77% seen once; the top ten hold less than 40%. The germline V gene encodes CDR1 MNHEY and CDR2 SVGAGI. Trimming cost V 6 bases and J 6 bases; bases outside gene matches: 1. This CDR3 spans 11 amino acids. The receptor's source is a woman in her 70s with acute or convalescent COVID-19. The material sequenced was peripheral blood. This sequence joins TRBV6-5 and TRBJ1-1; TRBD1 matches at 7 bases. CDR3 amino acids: CASRTGPEAFF. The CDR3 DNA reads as TGTGCCAGCAGGACAGGGCCTGAAGCTTTCTTT.